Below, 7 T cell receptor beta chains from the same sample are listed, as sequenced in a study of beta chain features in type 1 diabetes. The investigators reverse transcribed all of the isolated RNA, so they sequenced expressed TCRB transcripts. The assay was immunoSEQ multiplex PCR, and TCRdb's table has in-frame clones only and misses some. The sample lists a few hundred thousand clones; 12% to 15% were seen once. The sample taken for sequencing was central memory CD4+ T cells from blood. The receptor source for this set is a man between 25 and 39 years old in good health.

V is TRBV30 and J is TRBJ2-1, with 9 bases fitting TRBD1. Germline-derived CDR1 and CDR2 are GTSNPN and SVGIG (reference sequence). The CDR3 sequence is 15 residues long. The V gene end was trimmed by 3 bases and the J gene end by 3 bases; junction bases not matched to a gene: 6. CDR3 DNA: TGTGCCTGGAGCGGGACAGGGACGAACTACAATGAGCAGTTCTTC. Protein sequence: CAWSGTGTNYNEQFF. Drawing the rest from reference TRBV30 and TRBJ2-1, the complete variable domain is SQTIHQWPATLVQPVGSPLSLECTVEGTSNPNLYWYRQAAGRGLQLLFYSVGIGQISSEVPQNLSASRPQDRQFILSSKKLLLSDSGFYLCAWSGTGTNYNEQFFGPGTRLTVL.

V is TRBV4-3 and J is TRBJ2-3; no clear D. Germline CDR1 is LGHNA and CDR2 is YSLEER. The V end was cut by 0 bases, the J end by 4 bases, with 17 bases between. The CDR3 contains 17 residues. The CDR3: CASSQDPSGMPPDTQYF. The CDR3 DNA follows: TGCGCCAGCAGCCAAGACCCGTCAGGAATGCCTCCAGATACGCAGTATTTT.

CDR3 sequence reads: CASSMGRRNTGELFF. The CDR3 coding sequence is TGCGCCAGCTCGATGGGACGGCGCAACACCGGGGAGCTGTTTTTT. The chain joins TRBV10-2 to TRBJ2-2; possibly TRBD1 or TRBD2 for D (5 bases each). The germline V and J ends were trimmed by 8 bases and 2 bases, with 15 bases remaining between them. Per germline, CDR1 WSHSY and CDR2 SAAADI. The CDR3 is 15 residues long.

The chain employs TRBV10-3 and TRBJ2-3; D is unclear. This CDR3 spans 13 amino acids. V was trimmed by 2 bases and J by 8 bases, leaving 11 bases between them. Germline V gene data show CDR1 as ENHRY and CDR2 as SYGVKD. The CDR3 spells CAISEETALTQYF. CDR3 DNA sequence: TGTGCCATCAGTGAGGAAACCGCTCTTACGCAGTATTTT.

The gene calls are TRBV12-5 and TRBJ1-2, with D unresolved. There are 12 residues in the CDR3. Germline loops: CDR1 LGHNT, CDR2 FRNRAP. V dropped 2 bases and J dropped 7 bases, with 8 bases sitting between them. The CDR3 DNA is TGTGCTAGTGGTTTGAACCTCGGTGGCTACACCTTC. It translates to CASGLNLGGYTF. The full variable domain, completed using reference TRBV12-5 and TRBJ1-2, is DARVTQTPRHKVTEMGQEVTMRCQPILGHNTVFWYRQTMMQGLELLAYFRNRAPLDDSGMPKDRFSAEMPDATLATLKIQPSEPRDSAVYFCASGLNLGGYTFGSGTRLTVV.

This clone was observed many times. CDR3 loop: CASSRLGSSGANVLTF. DNA of the CDR3: TGTGCCAGCAGCCGCCTGGGATCCTCTGGGGCCAACGTCCTGACTTTC. The chain has TRBV14 and TRBJ2-6; D call uncertain. Germline lookup yields CDR1 SGHDN and CDR2 FVKESK. The CDR3 runs 16 residues. The V end lost 4 bases, the J end lost 0 bases, and 10 bases lay between the germline ends.

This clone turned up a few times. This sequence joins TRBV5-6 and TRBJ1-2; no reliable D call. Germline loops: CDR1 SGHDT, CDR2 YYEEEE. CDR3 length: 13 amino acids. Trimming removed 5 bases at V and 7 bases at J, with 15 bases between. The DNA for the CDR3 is TGTGCCAGCAGTCGACACGGAGGGAGTGGCTACACCTTC. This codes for CASSRHGGSGYTF.